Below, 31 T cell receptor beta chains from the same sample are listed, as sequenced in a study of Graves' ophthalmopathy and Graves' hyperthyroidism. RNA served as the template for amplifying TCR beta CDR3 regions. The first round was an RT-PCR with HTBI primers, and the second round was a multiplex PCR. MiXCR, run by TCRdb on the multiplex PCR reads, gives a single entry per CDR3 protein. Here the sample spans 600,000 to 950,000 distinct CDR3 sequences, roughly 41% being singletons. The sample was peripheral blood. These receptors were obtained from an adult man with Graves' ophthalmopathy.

CDR3 nucleotide sequence: TGTGCCAGCAGCTTAGATGGGGGAGGCAATCAGCCCCAGCATTTT. It translates to CASSLDGGGNQPQHF. This chain links TRBV7-2 with TRBJ1-5; D is perhaps TRBD1 (5 bases). This CDR3 is built from 15 residues. The germline V gene has CDR1 SGHTA and CDR2 FQGNSA. Between the trimmed V and J ends, which lost 1 base and 2 bases, there was a span of 9 bases.

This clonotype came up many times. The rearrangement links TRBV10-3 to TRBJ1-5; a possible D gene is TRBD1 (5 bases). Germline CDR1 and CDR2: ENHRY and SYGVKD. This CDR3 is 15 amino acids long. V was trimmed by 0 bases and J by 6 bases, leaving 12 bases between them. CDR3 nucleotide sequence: TGTGCCATCAGTGAGTCGGGGGGAACTCGTCAGCCCCAGCATTTT. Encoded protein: CAISESGGTRQPQHF.

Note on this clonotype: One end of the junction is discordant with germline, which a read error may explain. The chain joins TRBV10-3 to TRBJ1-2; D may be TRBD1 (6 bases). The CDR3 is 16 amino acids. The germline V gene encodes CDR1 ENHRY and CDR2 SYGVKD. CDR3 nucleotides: TGTACCATCAGTGAAATACAGGGCATGAGAGGGGATGGCTACACCTTC. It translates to CTISEIQGMRGDGYTF.

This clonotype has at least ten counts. CDR3 in DNA: TGTGCCAGTAGTACCAGACAGTGGACGAATCAGCCCCAGCATTTT. This codes for CASSTRQWTNQPQHF. The chain employs TRBV19 and TRBJ1-5, with D possibly matching TRBD1 (5 bases). Germline CDR1 is LNHDA and CDR2 is SQIVND (reference sequence). This CDR3 has 15 residues. Trimming cost V 4 bases and J 4 bases, with 14 bases left between them.

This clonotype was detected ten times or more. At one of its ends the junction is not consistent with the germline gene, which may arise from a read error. CDR3 sequence: CASSQEGNTEAFF. CDR3 sequence (DNA): TGCGCCAGCAGCCAAGAGGGGAACACTGAAGCTTTCTTT. V usage is TRBV7-9 and J usage is TRBJ1-1; D gene uncertain. The germline V gene encodes CDR1 SEHNR and CDR2 FQNEAQ (reference sequence). The CDR3 runs 13 residues.

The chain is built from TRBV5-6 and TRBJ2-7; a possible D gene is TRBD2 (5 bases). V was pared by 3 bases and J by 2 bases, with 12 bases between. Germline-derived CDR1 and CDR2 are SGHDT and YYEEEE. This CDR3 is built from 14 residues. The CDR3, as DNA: TGTGCCAGCAGCTCCGCCGGGGAGACCTACGAGCAGTACTTC. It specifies CASSSAGETYEQYF.

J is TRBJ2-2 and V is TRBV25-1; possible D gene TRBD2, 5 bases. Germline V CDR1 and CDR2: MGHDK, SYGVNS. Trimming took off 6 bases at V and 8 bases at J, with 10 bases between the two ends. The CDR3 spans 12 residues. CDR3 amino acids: CASRGDAGELFF. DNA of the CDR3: TGTGCCAGCAGGGGAGATGCAGGGGAGCTGTTTTTT.

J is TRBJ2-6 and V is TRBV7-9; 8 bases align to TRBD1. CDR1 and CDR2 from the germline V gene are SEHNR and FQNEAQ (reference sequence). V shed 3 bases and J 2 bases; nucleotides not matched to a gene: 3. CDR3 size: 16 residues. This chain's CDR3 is CASSFPGGAGANVLTF. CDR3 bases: TGTGCCAGCAGCTTCCCAGGGGGCGCTGGGGCCAACGTCCTGACTTTC.

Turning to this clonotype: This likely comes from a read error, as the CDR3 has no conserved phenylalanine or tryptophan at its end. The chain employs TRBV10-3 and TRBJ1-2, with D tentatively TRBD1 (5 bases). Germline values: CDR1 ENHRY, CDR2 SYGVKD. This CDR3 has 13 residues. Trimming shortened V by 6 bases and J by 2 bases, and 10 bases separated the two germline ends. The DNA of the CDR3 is TGTGCCATCAGGCCCGACAGAAACTATGGCTACACCCTC. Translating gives CAIRPDRNYGYTL.

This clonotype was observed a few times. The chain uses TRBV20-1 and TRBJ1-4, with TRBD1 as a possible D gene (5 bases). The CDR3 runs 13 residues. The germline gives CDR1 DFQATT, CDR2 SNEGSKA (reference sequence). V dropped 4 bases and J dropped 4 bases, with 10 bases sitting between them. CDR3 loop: CSANVGGNEKLFF. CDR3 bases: TGCAGTGCTAATGTTGGGGGTAATGAAAAACTGTTTTTT.

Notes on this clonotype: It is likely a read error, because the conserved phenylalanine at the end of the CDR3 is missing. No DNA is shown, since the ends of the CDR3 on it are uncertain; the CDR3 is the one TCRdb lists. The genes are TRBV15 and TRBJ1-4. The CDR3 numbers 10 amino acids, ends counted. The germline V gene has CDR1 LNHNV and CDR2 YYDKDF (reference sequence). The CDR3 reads CATSRARVLR.

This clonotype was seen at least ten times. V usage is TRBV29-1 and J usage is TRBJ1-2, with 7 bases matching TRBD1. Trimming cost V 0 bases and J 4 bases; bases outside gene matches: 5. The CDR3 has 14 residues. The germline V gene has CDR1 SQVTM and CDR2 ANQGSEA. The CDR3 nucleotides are TGCAGCGTTGAAGACACAGGGGTCGGCTATGGCTACACCTTC. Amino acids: CSVEDTGVGYGYTF.

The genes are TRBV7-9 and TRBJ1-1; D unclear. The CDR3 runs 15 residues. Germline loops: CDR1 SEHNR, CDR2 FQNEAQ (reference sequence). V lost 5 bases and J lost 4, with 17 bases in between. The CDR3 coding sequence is TGTGCCAGCAGCCAAGTAGGAAATGTGCCCACTGAAGCTTTCTTT. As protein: CASSQVGNVPTEAFF.

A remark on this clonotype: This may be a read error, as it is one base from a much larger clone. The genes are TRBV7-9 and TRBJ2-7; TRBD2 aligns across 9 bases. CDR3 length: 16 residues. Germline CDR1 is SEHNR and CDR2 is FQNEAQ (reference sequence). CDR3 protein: CATSLDRLAAAYEQYF. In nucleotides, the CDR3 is TGTGCCACCAGCTTAGACCGACTAGCGGCTGCCTACGAGCAGTACTTC.

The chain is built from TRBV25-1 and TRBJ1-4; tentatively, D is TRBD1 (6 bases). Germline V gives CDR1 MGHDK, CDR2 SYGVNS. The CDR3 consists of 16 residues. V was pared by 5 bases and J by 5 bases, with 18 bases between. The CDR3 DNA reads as TGTGCCAGCAGTCACCCTTACAGGGAGGGGAATGAAAAACTGTTTTTT. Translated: CASSHPYREGNEKLFF. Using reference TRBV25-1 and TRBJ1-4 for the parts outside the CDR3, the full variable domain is EADIYQTPRYLVIGTGKKITLECSQTMGHDKMYWYQQDPGMELHLIHYSYGVNSTEKGDLSSESTVSRIRTEHFPLTLESARPSHTSQYLCASSHPYREGNEKLFFGSGTQLSVL.

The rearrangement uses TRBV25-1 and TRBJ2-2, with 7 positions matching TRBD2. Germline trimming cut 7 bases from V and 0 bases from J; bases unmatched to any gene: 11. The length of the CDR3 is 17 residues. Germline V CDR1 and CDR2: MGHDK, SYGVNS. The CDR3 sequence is CASTLSSGTTNTGELFF. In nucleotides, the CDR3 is TGTGCCAGCACCCTATCGAGCGGGACTACGAACACCGGGGAGCTGTTTTTT.

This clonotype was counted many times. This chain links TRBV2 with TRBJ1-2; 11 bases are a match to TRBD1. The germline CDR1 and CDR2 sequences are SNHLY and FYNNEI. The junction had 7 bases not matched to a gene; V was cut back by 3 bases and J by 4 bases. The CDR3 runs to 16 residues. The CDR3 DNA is TGTGCCAGCAGTGAGGGGACAGGGGGTGTCCCCTATGGCTACACCTTC. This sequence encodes CASSEGTGGVPYGYTF.

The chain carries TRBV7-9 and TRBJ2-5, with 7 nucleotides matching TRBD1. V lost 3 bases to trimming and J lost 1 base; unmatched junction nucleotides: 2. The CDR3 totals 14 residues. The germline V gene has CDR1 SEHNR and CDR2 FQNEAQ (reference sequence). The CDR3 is CASSFWDSQETQYF. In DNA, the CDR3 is TGTGCCAGCAGCTTCTGGGACAGCCAAGAGACCCAGTACTTC.

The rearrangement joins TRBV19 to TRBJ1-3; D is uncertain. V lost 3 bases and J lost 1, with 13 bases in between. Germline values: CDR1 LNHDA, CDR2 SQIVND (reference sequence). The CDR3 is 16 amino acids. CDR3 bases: TGTGCCAGTAGTATTTTTGGACGGTCATCTGGAAACACCATATATTTT. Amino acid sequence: CASSIFGRSSGNTIYF.

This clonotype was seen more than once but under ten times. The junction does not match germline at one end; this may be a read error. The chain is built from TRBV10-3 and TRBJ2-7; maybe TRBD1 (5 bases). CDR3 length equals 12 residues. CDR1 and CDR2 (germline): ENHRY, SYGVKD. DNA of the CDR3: TGTGCCAGCAGTCGCAGGGCCTACGAGCAGTACTTC. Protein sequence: CASSRRAYEQYF.

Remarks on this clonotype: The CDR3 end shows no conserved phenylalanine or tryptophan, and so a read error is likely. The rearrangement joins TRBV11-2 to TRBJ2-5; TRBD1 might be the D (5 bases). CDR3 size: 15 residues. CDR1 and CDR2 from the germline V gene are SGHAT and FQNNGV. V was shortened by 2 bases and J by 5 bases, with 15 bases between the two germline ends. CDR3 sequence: CASSLIGRVRETQYL. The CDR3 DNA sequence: TGTGCCAGCAGCTTAATTGGCAGGGTACGGGAGACCCAGTACCTC.

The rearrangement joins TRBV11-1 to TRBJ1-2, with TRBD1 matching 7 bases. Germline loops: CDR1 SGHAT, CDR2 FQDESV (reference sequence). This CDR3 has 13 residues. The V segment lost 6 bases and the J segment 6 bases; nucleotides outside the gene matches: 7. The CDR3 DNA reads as TGTGCCAGCAGGGACAAAGGGACAGATGGCTACACCTTC. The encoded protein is CASRDKGTDGYTF.

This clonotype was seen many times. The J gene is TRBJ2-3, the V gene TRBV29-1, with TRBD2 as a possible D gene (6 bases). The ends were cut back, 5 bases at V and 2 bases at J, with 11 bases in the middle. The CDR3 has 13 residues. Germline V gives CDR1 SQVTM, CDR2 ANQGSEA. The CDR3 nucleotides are TGCAGCGTTACCGGGACTTTCACAGATACGCAGTATTTT. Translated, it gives CSVTGTFTDTQYF.

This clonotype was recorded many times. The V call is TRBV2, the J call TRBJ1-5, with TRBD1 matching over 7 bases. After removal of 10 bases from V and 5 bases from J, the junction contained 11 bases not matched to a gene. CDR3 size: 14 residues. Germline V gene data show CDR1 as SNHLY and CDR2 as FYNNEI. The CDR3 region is CATSAEGAHQPQHF. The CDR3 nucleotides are TGTGCCACTTCCGCCGAGGGGGCGCATCAGCCCCAGCATTTT.

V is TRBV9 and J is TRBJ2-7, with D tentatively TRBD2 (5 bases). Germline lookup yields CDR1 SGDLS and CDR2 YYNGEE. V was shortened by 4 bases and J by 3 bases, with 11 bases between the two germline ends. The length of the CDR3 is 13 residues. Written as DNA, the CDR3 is TGTGCCAGCAGCCCAGAGGGCGGCTACGAGCAGTACTTC. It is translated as CASSPEGGYEQYF.

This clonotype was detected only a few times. Here the CDR3 DNA reads TGTGCCAGCAGGACCTGGGACACAAATTCACCCCTCCACTTT. Amino acids: CASRTWDTNSPLHF. The J gene is TRBJ1-6, the V gene TRBV25-1; maybe TRBD1 (6 bases). CDR3 length: 14 amino acids. Germline V gives CDR1 MGHDK, CDR2 SYGVNS. V was cut by 6 bases and J by 7 bases, with 13 bases left in between.

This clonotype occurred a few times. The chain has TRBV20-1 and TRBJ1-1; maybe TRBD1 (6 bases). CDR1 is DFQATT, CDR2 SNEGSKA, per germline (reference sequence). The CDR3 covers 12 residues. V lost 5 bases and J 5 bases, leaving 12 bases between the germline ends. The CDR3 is CSASEGGTEAFF. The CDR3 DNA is TGCAGTGCTTCAGAGGGGGGGACTGAAGCTTTCTTT.

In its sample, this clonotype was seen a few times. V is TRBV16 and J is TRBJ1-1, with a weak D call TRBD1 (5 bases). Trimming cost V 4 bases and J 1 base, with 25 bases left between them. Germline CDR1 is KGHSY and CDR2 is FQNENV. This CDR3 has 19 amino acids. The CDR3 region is CASSPTKLLSGAQNTEAFF. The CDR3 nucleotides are TGTGCCAGCAGCCCCACAAAACTCTTAAGCGGGGCTCAGAACACTGAAGCTTTCTTT.

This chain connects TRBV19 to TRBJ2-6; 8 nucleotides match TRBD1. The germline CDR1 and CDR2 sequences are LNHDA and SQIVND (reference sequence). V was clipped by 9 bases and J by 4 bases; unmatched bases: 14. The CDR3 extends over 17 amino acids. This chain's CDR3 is CASSRDRGGTGANVLTF. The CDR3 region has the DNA TGTGCCAGCAGCCGCGACAGGGGCGGCACCGGGGCCAACGTCCTGACTTTC.

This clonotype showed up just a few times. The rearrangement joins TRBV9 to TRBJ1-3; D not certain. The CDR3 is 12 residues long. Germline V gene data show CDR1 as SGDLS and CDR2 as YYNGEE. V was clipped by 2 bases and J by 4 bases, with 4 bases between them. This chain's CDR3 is CASSVDGNTIYF. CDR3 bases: TGTGCCAGCAGCGTGGACGGAAACACCATATATTTT.

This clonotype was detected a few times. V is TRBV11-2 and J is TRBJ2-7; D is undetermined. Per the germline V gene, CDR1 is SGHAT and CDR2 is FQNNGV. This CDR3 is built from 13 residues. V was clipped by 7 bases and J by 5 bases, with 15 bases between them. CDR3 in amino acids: CASTNPSVNEQYF. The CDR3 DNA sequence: TGTGCCAGCACCAACCCCTCCGTCAACGAGCAGTACTTC.